These 17 T cell receptor beta chains came from one sample sequenced in a study of Graves' ophthalmopathy and Graves' hyperthyroidism. CDR3 regions of TCR beta were amplified from RNA transcripts. HTBI primers were used in a first-round RT-PCR, which preceded a second-round multiplex PCR. TCRdb redid the calling of the multiplex PCR reads with MiXCR, one entry per CDR3 protein. The data contain more than 300,000 distinct CDR3 sequences, about 17% of them seen just once; the ten biggest clones take up 2% to 3%. The specimen sequenced was peripheral blood. Receptor source: an adult woman with stable Graves' hyperthyroidism.

Worth noting for this clonotype: Germline is not matched at one junction end, which may reflect a read error. The V and J genes are TRBV11-2 and TRBJ2-2, with D maybe TRBD2 (5 bases). Germline lookup yields CDR1 SGHAT and CDR2 FQNNGV. The CDR3 has 14 residues. CDR3 residues: CASSLDVITGELLF. CDR3 DNA: TGTGCCAGCAGCTTAGATGTCATCACCGGGGAGCTGTTGTTT.

This rearrangement joins TRBV6-1 to TRBJ1-2; possible D gene TRBD1, 6 bases. V shed 5 bases and J shed 2 bases, with 15 bases lying between them. The germline CDR1 and CDR2 sequences are MNHNS and SASEGT. CDR3 length equals 15 residues. CDR3 region: CASSRRDKDNYGYTF. For the CDR3, the DNA is TGTGCCAGCAGTAGACGGGACAAAGACAACTATGGCTACACCTTC.

Many counts were recorded for this clonotype. V usage is TRBV20-1 and J usage is TRBJ2-7, with D possibly being TRBD2 (6 bases). Germline V gives CDR1 DFQATT, CDR2 SNEGSKA (reference sequence). The CDR3 loop spans 16 amino acids. Deletions cut 0 bases from V and 0 bases from J, with 15 bases between. In DNA form, the CDR3 reads TGCAGTGCTAGAGATCCGATGGAGGGAAGCTCCTACGAGCAGTACTTC. This codes for CSARDPMEGSSYEQYF.

This clonotype was seen repeatedly, ten times or more. This chain uses TRBV20-1 with TRBJ2-7, with 7 nucleotides matching TRBD2. The length of the CDR3 is 13 residues. The germline V gene has CDR1 DFQATT and CDR2 SNEGSKA (reference sequence). Trimming at V came to 6 bases and at J to 6 bases, leaving 11 bases not matched to a gene. The CDR3 DNA reads TGCAGTGCCCCCCGGGGCGGGAGTAGCGAGCAGTACTTC. Residues: CSAPRGGSSEQYF.

This clonotype came up many times. This rearrangement joins TRBV6-2 or TRBV6-3 to TRBJ1-5; 11 positions agree with TRBD1. Germline trimming cut 6 bases from V and 4 bases from J; bases unmatched to any gene: 5. Per the germline V gene, CDR1 is MNHEY and CDR2 is SVGEGT. The length of the CDR3 is 15 residues. CDR3 region: CASRRTGGLNQPQHF. DNA for the CDR3: TGTGCCAGCAGGCGGACAGGGGGCCTTAATCAGCCCCAGCATTTT.

The chain links TRBV11-2 to TRBJ2-3; 9 bases fit TRBD2. This CDR3 comprises 18 residues. Trimming took 6 bases from V and 5 from J; bases not matched to a gene: 18. Germline CDR1 SGHAT, CDR2 FQNNGV. This CDR3 reads CASSSPGGLAGVLDTQYF. In DNA form, the CDR3 reads TGTGCCAGCAGTTCCCCCGGGGGATTAGCGGGAGTTCTAGATACGCAGTATTTT. The full variable domain, in which reference TRBV11-2 and TRBJ2-3 provide the parts outside the CDR3, is EAGVAQSPRYKIIEKRQSVAFWCNPISGHATLYWYQQILGQGPKLLIQFQNNGVVDDSQLPKDRFSAERLKGVDSTLKIQPAKLEDSAVYLCASSSPGGLAGVLDTQYFGPGTRLTVL.

This clonotype turned up a few times. The chain is built from TRBV5-1 and TRBJ1-5; D unresolved. The germline gives CDR1 SGHRS, CDR2 YFSETQ. V dropped 7 bases and J dropped 4 bases, with 12 bases sitting between them. The CDR3 extends over 13 amino acids. The CDR3 nucleotides are TGCGCCAGCCGCCGAGGGCTAAATCAGCCCCAGCATTTT. Its translation: CASRRGLNQPQHF.

On this clonotype itself: A much larger clone differs from this one at a single base, so this may be a read error. The chain carries TRBV10-3 and TRBJ2-5; 12 bases line up with TRBD2. The V gene end was trimmed by 3 bases and the J gene end by 5 bases; junction bases not matched to a gene: 13. This CDR3 contains 18 residues. Per the germline V gene, CDR1 is ENHRY and CDR2 is SYGVKD. CDR3 sequence (DNA): TGTGCCATCAGTGACTCGTCTAGCGGGAGGGCCGTCCGGGAGACCCAGTACTTC. Translation: CAISDSSSGRAVRETQYF.

This clonotype was counted many times. The chain joins TRBV28 to TRBJ2-7; 15 bases align to TRBD2. Germline V lookup: CDR1 MDHEN, CDR2 SYDVKM. CDR3 size: 17 residues. With 2 bases clipped from V and 5 bases from J, the junction kept 7 bases outside the gene matches. The CDR3 bases are TGTGCCAGCAGTTTACTCCGGACTAGCGGGAGGGAGGACGAGCAGTACTTC. This codes for CASSLLRTSGREDEQYF.

A remark on this clonotype: A much larger clonotype is one base distant, so this may be a read error. The chain combines TRBV7-2 with TRBJ1-1; D might be TRBD1 (6 bases). Germline V gene lookup returns CDR1 SGHTA and CDR2 FQGNSA. This CDR3 is built from 14 residues. The CDR3 DNA reads as TGTGCCAGCAGCCGAGGGGGGGATCAGTCTGAAGCTTGCTTT. This encodes CASSRGGDQSEACF.

This clonotype was detected many times. The chain employs TRBV3-1 and TRBJ2-4; the D call may be TRBD1 or TRBD2 (5 bases each). The length of the CDR3 is 14 residues. Trimming took off 0 bases at V and 4 bases at J, with 7 bases between the two ends. Germline values: CDR1 LGHDT, CDR2 YNNKEL (reference sequence). The CDR3 region is CASSQDWGKNIQYF. The CDR3 DNA reads TGTGCCAGCAGCCAAGATTGGGGGAAAAACATTCAGTACTTC.

The table lists this clonotype with many counts. This chain connects TRBV7-2 to TRBJ2-5, with 7 bases fitting TRBD2. The J segment lost 3 bases and the V segment lost 2 bases, leaving 3 bases of the junction unmatched. The CDR3 sequence is 14 residues long. Germline CDR1 reads SGHTA; CDR2 reads FQGNSA. The CDR3 region is CASSLLGGKETQYF. The CDR3 bases are TGTGCCAGCAGCTTACTGGGGGGGAAAGAGACCCAGTACTTC.

This clonotype was seen many times. The chain employs TRBV12-3 or TRBV12-4 and TRBJ1-2; weak D call: TRBD1 (5 bases). V gave up 4 bases and J gave up 3 bases, with 6 bases separating them. There are 12 residues in the CDR3. The chain's CDR3 is CASSSRDYGYTF. The CDR3, as DNA: TGTGCCAGCAGTTCCAGGGACTATGGCTACACCTTC.

This clonotype has at least ten counts. The chain links TRBV28 to TRBJ1-1, with a tentative D call TRBD1 (5 bases). The CDR3 covers 15 residues. The germline V gene encodes CDR1 MDHEN and CDR2 SYDVKM. The V end lost 5 bases, the J end lost 1 base, and 14 bases lay between the germline ends. The CDR3 sequence: CASSPPGRQNTEAFF. The CDR3 region has the DNA TGTGCCAGCAGTCCCCCGGGACGGCAGAACACTGAAGCTTTCTTT.

This clonotype was observed at least ten times. The rearrangement links TRBV2 to TRBJ2-2; 7 bases fit TRBD2. CDR3 size: 14 residues. Germline CDR1 and CDR2: SNHLY and FYNNEI. J gave up 1 base and V 8 bases, and 4 bases lay outside the gene matches. Here the CDR3 reads CASWASGNTGELFF. CDR3 DNA sequence: TGTGCCAGCTGGGCTAGCGGGAACACCGGGGAGCTGTTTTTT.

This clonotype was observed many times. The chain joins TRBV6-1 to TRBJ1-2, with a weak D call TRBD1 (5 bases). Germline V CDR1 and CDR2: MNHNS, SASEGT. V shed 6 bases and J shed 5 bases, with 13 bases lying between them. The CDR3 is 13 residues long. This CDR3 is CASRDSLPYGYTF. DNA of the CDR3: TGTGCCAGCAGAGACAGCTTACCGTATGGCTACACCTTC.

This clonotype was detected a few times. V usage is TRBV20-1 and J usage is TRBJ1-2; 9 positions agree with TRBD1. J was trimmed by 0 bases and V by 0 bases; bases with no gene match: 8. The CDR3 extends over 17 amino acids. The germline CDR1 and CDR2 sequences are DFQATT and SNEGSKA (reference sequence). The CDR3 here is CSAREQGARFTNYGYTF. The CDR3 nucleotides read TGCAGTGCTAGAGAACAGGGGGCGAGGTTTACTAACTATGGCTACACCTTC.